This TCR beta chain was sequenced in a study of CD8+CD57+ T cells in acquired aplastic anemia. Overall study context: Mean yield of DNA from sorted CD4+ and CD8+ cells was 3.2 ug. Study-wide points: Patients and controls shared about 30 CD8+ CDR3 sequences.

By flow cytometry, patients selected for sequencing had shown an expansion of CD8+CD57+ cells. CDR3 and TCR beta VDJ profiling relied on a genomic DNA template. Each CDR3 protein is one row after TCRdb ran MiXCR on the reads. The repertoire holds under 350,000 distinct CDR3 sequences, with approximately 60% as singletons. In its sample, this clonotype was seen a few times. Antigen unknown. Deletions cut 5 bases from V and 2 bases from J, with 10 bases between. The CDR3 totals 14 residues. Germline V gene sequence: CDR1 SGHTA, CDR2 FQGTGA. This receptor was taken from a human donor with aplastic anemia. Material: sorted CD4+, CD8+, or CD8+CD57+ T cells (not recorded which) from PBMCs. V usage is TRBV7-3 and J usage is TRBJ2-1, with TRBD1 as a possible D gene (5 bases). The DNA of the CDR3 is TGTGCCAGCAGCCTCCAGGGAACCTACAATGAGCAGTTCTTC. This gives the protein CASSLQGTYNEQFF.